Following are 9 T cell receptor beta chains from one sample sequenced in a study of T-cell memory formation after mild COVID-19. TCRdb reprocessed the 5' RACE reads with MiXCR, giving one entry per CDR3 protein. The sample lists about 620,000 distinct CDR3 sequences, about a sixth occurring once. Specimen: PBMCs or a T cell subset sorted from them (not recorded which). These receptors all come from an adult woman who had mild COVID-19 (a few samples of this study predate the infection). Cell type and time point are not known.

This clonotype was picked up a small number of times. The chain couples TRBV19 to TRBJ2-1, with 12 bases matching TRBD2. Germline V gene data show CDR1 as LNHDA and CDR2 as SQIVND (reference sequence). Unmatched junction bases numbered 8, after V lost 3 bases and J lost 8 bases. The length of the CDR3 is 16 residues. Here the CDR3 reads CASSIPRTSGNDEQFF. In DNA form, the CDR3 reads TGTGCCAGTAGTATTCCTCGGACTAGCGGGAACGATGAGCAGTTCTTC.

This sequence joins TRBV5-6 and TRBJ1-2; D ambiguous. The CDR3 is made up of 14 amino acids. Germline V gene lookup returns CDR1 SGHDT and CDR2 YYEEEE. V lost 1 base and J 3 bases, leaving 10 bases between the germline ends. The CDR3 sequence: CASSLIGGYYGYTF. In nucleotides, the CDR3 is TGTGCCAGCAGCTTGATAGGCGGATACTATGGCTACACCTTC. Combining the CDR3 with reference TRBV5-6 and TRBJ1-2 gives the whole variable domain DAGVTQSPTHLIKTRGQQVTLRCSPKSGHDTVSWYQQALGQGPQFIFQYYEEEERQRGNFPDRFSGHQFPNYSSELNVNALLLGDSALYLCASSLIGGYYGYTFGSGTRLTVV.

The chain has TRBV20-1 and TRBJ2-7; 11 nucleotides align to TRBD1. J lost 3 bases, V lost 5 bases, and 9 bases had no gene match. Germline lookup yields CDR1 DFQATT and CDR2 SNEGSKA (reference sequence). This CDR3 has 15 amino acids. This chain's CDR3 is CSALTGTGGNYEQYF. CDR3 coding DNA: TGCAGTGCTTTAACCGGGACAGGGGGAAACTACGAGCAGTACTTC.

This clonotype has more than one count but fewer than ten. The J gene is TRBJ2-5, the V gene TRBV5-1; 7 nucleotides align to TRBD2. This CDR3 comprises 14 residues. With V trimmed by 4 bases and J by 5 bases, 8 bases remained unmatched. Per the germline V gene, CDR1 is SGHRS and CDR2 is YFSETQ. The CDR3 here is CASSATSDWETQYF. Here the CDR3 DNA reads TGCGCCAGCAGCGCCACTAGCGATTGGGAGACCCAGTACTTC.

The CDR3 DNA sequence: TGCGCCAGCAGCTTTCTAGCGGGGGCGACCTACAATGAGCAGTTCTTC. It specifies CASSFLAGATYNEQFF. The V call is TRBV5-1, the J call TRBJ2-1; 10 nucleotides line up with TRBD2. The germline V gene has CDR1 SGHRS and CDR2 YFSETQ. The trim removed 2 bases at V and 2 bases at J, leaving 4 bases unmatched. CDR3 length equals 16 residues.

The chain uses TRBV11-2 and TRBJ2-4, with a possible D match to TRBD1 (6 bases). V shed 2 bases and J shed 16 bases, with 15 bases lying between them. The CDR3 consists of 12 residues. Looked up from germline, CDR1 is SGHAT and CDR2 is FQNNGV. CDR3 region: CASSLYQGISYF. The CDR3 coding sequence is TGTGCCAGCAGCTTATATCAGGGGATAAGCTACTTC.

The chain combines TRBV9 with TRBJ1-1; unclear D gene. The CDR3 is 14 amino acids. The V gene's germline CDR1 is SGDLS and CDR2 YYNGEE. The ends were cut back, 3 bases at V and 0 bases at J, with 9 bases in the middle. The CDR3 loop is CASSAGRLNTEAFF. The DNA for the CDR3 is TGTGCCAGCAGCGCCGGACGGTTGAACACTGAAGCTTTCTTT. Using reference TRBV9 and TRBJ1-1 for the parts outside the CDR3, the full variable domain is DSGVTQTPKHLITATGQRVTLRCSPRSGDLSVYWYQQSLDQGLQFLIQYYNGEERAKGNILERFSAQQFPDLHSELNLSSLELGDSALYFCASSAGRLNTEAFFGQGTRLTVV.

The chain couples TRBV19 to TRBJ1-1; tentatively, D is TRBD1 (5 bases). With 7 bases removed from V and 4 bases from J, the gap between germline ends came to 13 bases. The CDR3 consists of 13 residues. Germline V gene lookup returns CDR1 LNHDA and CDR2 SQIVND (reference sequence). DNA of the CDR3: TGTGCCAGTATCAATGGGGGGATCACTGAAGCTTTCTTT. This encodes CASINGGITEAFF.

This clonotype was recorded a few times. The chain employs TRBV2 and TRBJ2-5; D tentatively reads TRBD1 or TRBD2 (5 bases each). The germline gives CDR1 SNHLY, CDR2 FYNNEI. There are 13 residues in the CDR3. Trimming took 7 bases from V and 3 from J, leaving 12 bases between them. The CDR3: CASNRGEKETQYF. Here the CDR3 DNA reads TGTGCCAGCAATCGGGGCGAGAAAGAGACCCAGTACTTC. The full variable domain, with the rest looked up from reference TRBV2 and TRBJ2-5, is EPEVTQTPSHQVTQMGQEVILRCVPISNHLYFYWYRQILGQKVEFLVSFYNNEISEKSEIFDDQFSVERPDGSNFTLKIRSTKLEDSAMYFCASNRGEKETQYFGPGTRLLVL.